These 6 T cell receptor beta chains were all obtained from the same sample, sequenced in a study of blood T cells in healthy people across ages. Combining a sample-barcoded 5' primer with a J-beta primer mix, a second PCR ran for 7 to 11 cycles. TCRdb redid the calling of the 5' RACE reads with MiXCR, one entry per CDR3 protein. The sample shows roughly 1,700,000 distinct CDR3 sequences, roughly 28% of them seen only once. Sequenced: blood. The receptors shown here come from a young woman in good health.

This clonotype has more than one count but fewer than ten. The J gene is TRBJ2-7, the V gene TRBV27; D may correspond to TRBD1 or TRBD2 (5 bases each). Trimming pared 4 bases from V and 5 bases from J, leaving 15 bases between. CDR1 and CDR2 from the germline V gene are MNHEY and SMNVEV (reference sequence). The CDR3 loop spans 14 amino acids. CDR3 nucleotides: TGTGCCAGCAGTTCTAAGCCGGGGCGCGACGAGCAGTACTTC. It yields the protein CASSSKPGRDEQYF.

V is TRBV5-1 and J is TRBJ2-7; D perhaps matches TRBD1 (5 bases). The CDR3 is made up of 16 amino acids. Looked up from germline, CDR1 is SGHRS and CDR2 is YFSETQ. V was cut by 6 bases and J by 3 bases, with 22 bases left in between. DNA of the CDR3: TGCGCCAGCAACGAAAAACAGGCGACGAGGAACTACGAGCAGTACTTC. Translated, it gives CASNEKQATRNYEQYF.

Concerning this clonotype: This may stem from a read error, because a much larger clone lies one nucleotide away. The chain recombines TRBV4-3 with TRBJ2-7, with 7 nucleotides matching TRBD2. Losses at the gene ends were 3 bases for V and 6 bases for J; bases not matched to a gene: 8. Germline V lookup: CDR1 LGHNA, CDR2 YSLEER. The CDR3 length is 14 residues. The CDR3 DNA is TGCGCCAGCAGCCATGATAGACTAGCTGGCGAGCAGTACTTC. It is translated as CASSHDRLAGEQYF.

This clonotype was observed at least ten times. The chain couples TRBV29-1 to TRBJ2-7; 7 nucleotides line up with TRBD2. The CDR3 contains 13 residues. The V segment lost 2 bases and the J segment 3 bases; nucleotides outside the gene matches: 4. CDR1 is SQVTM and CDR2 is ANQGSEA in the germline V gene. CDR3 DNA sequence: TGCAGCGTTGAAACGACTAGCAGCTACGAGCAGTACTTC. Translating it yields CSVETTSSYEQYF.

This clonotype has at least ten counts. V is TRBV11-2 and J is TRBJ2-1; 7 positions match TRBD2. This CDR3 is 17 amino acids long. Looked up from germline, CDR1 is SGHAT and CDR2 is FQNNGV. With V trimmed by 1 base and J by 4 bases, 10 bases remained unmatched. The CDR3: CASSLGGGRSVYNEQFF. In DNA form, the CDR3 reads TGTGCCAGCAGCTTAGGGGGGGGACGATCAGTATACAATGAGCAGTTCTTC. The full variable domain, rest sourced from reference TRBV11-2 and TRBJ2-1, is EAGVAQSPRYKIIEKRQSVAFWCNPISGHATLYWYQQILGQGPKLLIQFQNNGVVDDSQLPKDRFSAERLKGVDSTLKIQPAKLEDSAVYLCASSLGGGRSVYNEQFFGPGTRLTVL.

This clonotype was seen a few times. V gene TRBV10-3 combines with J gene TRBJ2-2, with D possibly being TRBD2 (5 bases). Germline V CDR1 and CDR2: ENHRY, SYGVKD. There are 15 residues in the CDR3. Trimming took off 3 bases at V and 6 bases at J, with 14 bases between the two ends. CDR3 sequence (DNA): TGTGCCATCAGTGAAGAGGGCCGGGTGGCCGGGGAGCTGTTTTTT. This translates into CAISEEGRVAGELFF.